This TCR beta chain was captured in a study of cytomegalovirus exposure and HLA in healthy donors. General study points: A prior analysis recorded that most TCR beta V segments were productive about 90% or about 30% of the time. In vitro checks showed that a few CMV-associated chains really do target CMV antigens. Later analysis suggested most CMV-associated TCR beta chains were HLA-restricted.

This clone has more than one count but fewer than ten. What it recognizes is unknown. V dropped 5 bases and J dropped 4 bases, with 15 bases sitting between them. The germline V gene has CDR1 SGHAT and CDR2 FQNNGV. The CDR3 has 15 amino acids. The PCR contained 60 Vbeta and 13 Jbeta primers. TCRdb keeps only in-frame clones here, not all; method: immunoSEQ multiplex PCR. The sample gives 100,000 to 150,000 clones, around four fifths of which show up once; almost 6% is in the top ten. This chain links TRBV11-2 with TRBJ1-5, with D unresolved. The sequence was obtained from a woman in her forties in good health and CMV-seropositive. Sequencing used PBMCs. CDR3 DNA: TGTGCCAGCAGCCATGGGAGGGAACGAAATCAGCCCCAGCATTTT. Translating it yields CASSHGRERNQPQHF.